This T cell receptor (beta chain) emerged from a study of cytomegalovirus exposure and HLA in healthy donors. Trimming took 5 bases from V and 8 from J; bases not matched to a gene: 16. Germline-derived CDR1 and CDR2 are SGHVS and FNYEAQ. This CDR3 comprises 17 residues. Remarks on this clone: Its target is not known.

Both 60 Vbeta primers and 13 Jbeta primers went into the PCR. Libraries were prepared by immunoSEQ multiplex PCR; TCRdb keeps only in-frame clonotypes and omits some of them. The repertoire holds roughly 140,000 clones, with 73% as singletons. General study results and limits: Highly shared variants forming one cluster were likely a sequencing artifact. Reports showed the classifier diagnosing cytomegalovirus status with high specificity and sensitivity. The authors later found HLA-associated TCR beta chains more clonally expanded than equally common others. The Asian-associated ancestry cluster reportedly had fewer N-insertions than the roughly 670-donor mean in a later analysis.

The V gene is TRBV7-6, the J gene TRBJ2-1; 9 bases map to TRBD1. The sequence came from a human donor in good health. Sequencing was carried out using PBMCs. The CDR3 DNA reads as TGTGCCAGCAGCCTAAGCCTCCTACAGGGGGCTCGGGATGAGCAGTTCTTC. It yields the protein CASSLSLLQGARDEQFF.